This passage covers 25 T cell receptor beta chains from one sample sequenced in a study of cytomegalovirus exposure and HLA in healthy donors. The PCR contained 60 Vbeta and 13 Jbeta primers. Sequencing used immunoSEQ multiplex PCR; TCRdb keeps in-frame clones, though not all of them. The sample gives roughly 93,000 clones, approximately 83% of which show up once; over 3% is in the top ten. Sequenced sample: PBMCs. Receptor source: a man in his forties in good health and CMV-seronegative.

The rearrangement uses TRBV7-3 and TRBJ1-4; TRBD1 matches 7 bases. The CDR3 spans 13 residues. Trimming removed 5 bases from V and 6 bases from J; junction bases left unmatched: 3. CDR1 is SGHTA, CDR2 FQGTGA, per germline. The chain's CDR3 is CASSLDRDEKLFF. CDR3 DNA sequence: TGTGCCAGCAGCCTTGACAGGGATGAAAAACTGTTTTTT. Drawing the rest from reference TRBV7-3 and TRBJ1-4, the complete variable domain is GAGVSQTPSNKVTEKGKYVELRCDPISGHTALYWYRQSLGQGPEFLIYFQGTGAADDSGLPNDRFFAVRPEGSVSTLKIQRTERGDSAVYLCASSLDRDEKLFFGSGTQLSVL.

The chain employs TRBV4-1 and TRBJ1-2; 7 bases align to TRBD1. This CDR3 contains 13 residues. The junction had 4 bases not matched to a gene; V was cut back by 5 bases and J by 4 bases. Germline V gives CDR1 MGHRA, CDR2 YSYEKL. The CDR3 region has the DNA TGCGCCAGCAGCGCAGGGGGTGGCTATGGCTACACCTTC. Translation gives CASSAGGGYGYTF.

V gene TRBV29-1 combines with J gene TRBJ2-5; 9 bases agree with TRBD2. J gave up 3 bases and V 6 bases, and 8 bases lay outside the gene matches. This CDR3 is 14 amino acids long. From germline, CDR1 is SQVTM and CDR2 ANQGSEA. CDR3 nucleotide sequence: TGCAGCGTGGGGGAGCTAGCGGGGAAAGAGACCCAGTACTTC. It codes for CSVGELAGKETQYF.

The genes are TRBV7-2 and TRBJ1-4; TRBD1 might be the D (6 bases). The CDR3 loop spans 15 amino acids. Germline-derived CDR1 and CDR2 are SGHTA and FQGNSA. V lost 5 bases and J 0 bases, leaving 10 bases between the germline ends. DNA of the CDR3: TGTGCCAGCAGCCCAGAGGGGGCAACTAATGAAAAACTGTTTTTT. Encoded protein: CASSPEGATNEKLFF.

V gene TRBV6-6 combines with J gene TRBJ2-3; 7 bases agree with TRBD2. V was pared by 5 bases and J by 5 bases, with 10 bases of the junction left unmatched. The germline V gene has CDR1 MNHNY and CDR2 SVGAGI (reference sequence). The CDR3 length is 15 residues. CDR3 nucleotides: TGTGCCAGCAGTACGAGCGGGGTCCCGGGAGATACGCAGTATTTT. Translation gives CASSTSGVPGDTQYF.

The chain employs TRBV6-6 and TRBJ2-5; TRBD1 agrees at 11 bases. The J call may not be correct, given that the DNA end is closer to TRBJ2-7. CDR1 is MNHNY and CDR2 is SVGAGI in the germline V gene (reference sequence). The CDR3 has 16 residues. CDR3 coding DNA: TGTGCCAGCAGTGTGGCCGGGACAGGGGGTTTATACGAGCAGTACTTC. Its protein product is CASSVAGTGGLYEQYF.

This clone was detected only once. The V call is TRBV27, the J call TRBJ2-5, with unresolved D. The J call may be wrong; the DNA end is better matched by TRBJ2-7. CDR3 size: 13 residues. Germline CDR1 MNHEY, CDR2 SMNVEV (reference sequence). The CDR3 DNA follows: TGTGCCAGCAGTTTACGGGTAACCTACGAGCAGTACTTC. It codes for CASSLRVTYEQYF.

This clone is a singleton in its sample. The rearrangement links TRBV9 to TRBJ2-7; 9 nucleotides match TRBD1. The germline gives CDR1 SGDLS, CDR2 YYNGEE. CDR3 length: 13 residues. The junction had 4 bases not matched to a gene; V was cut back by 5 bases and J by 4 bases. CDR3 sequence (DNA): TGTGCCAGCAGTGCCGGGACAGGGTACGAGCAGTACTTC. It codes for CASSAGTGYEQYF. Supplemented by reference TRBV9 and TRBJ2-7, the full variable domain reads DSGVTQTPKHLITATGQRVTLRCSPRSGDLSVYWYQQSLDQGLQFLIQYYNGEERAKGNILERFSAQQFPDLHSELNLSSLELGDSALYFCASSAGTGYEQYFGPGTRLTVT.

A few counts support this clone. J is TRBJ1-4 and V is TRBV6-5, with a weak D call TRBD1 (6 bases). V lost 2 bases and J 5 bases, leaving 12 bases between the germline ends. CDR3 size: 15 residues. CDR1 is MNHEY and CDR2 is SVGAGI in the germline V gene. The CDR3 region is CASSYGSDRNEKLFF. The CDR3 DNA reads TGTGCCAGCAGTTACGGGTCGGACAGAAATGAAAAACTGTTTTTT.

J is TRBJ1-4 and V is TRBV4-3; D gene uncertain. The germline CDR1 and CDR2 sequences are LGHNA and YSLEER. This CDR3 is built from 14 residues. V was trimmed by 2 bases and J by 14 bases, leaving 18 bases between them. This chain's CDR3 is CASSQISKGRGLFF. The CDR3 nucleotides are TGCGCCAGCAGCCAAATTAGCAAAGGGAGAGGGCTGTTTTTT.

The V call is TRBV5-8, the J call TRBJ1-5; D is ambiguous. The CDR3 totals 14 residues. Trimming left V 4 bases short and J 2 bases short, with 10 bases between. Germline V gives CDR1 SGHTS, CDR2 YDEGEE. The CDR3 here is CASSLVERNQPQHF. CDR3 bases: TGTGCCAGCAGCCTTGTGGAGCGCAATCAGCCCCAGCATTTT.

The V and J genes are TRBV4-2 and TRBJ2-2; 9 nucleotides align to TRBD1. Per the germline V gene, CDR1 is LGHNA and CDR2 is YNFKEQ. V lost 5 bases, J lost 6 bases, and 7 bases stayed unmatched. This CDR3 spans 15 amino acids. In DNA, the CDR3 is TGTGCCAGCAGCGAAGGACAGGGGACGTCCGGGGAGCTGTTTTTT. Translating it yields CASSEGQGTSGELFF.

The chain links TRBV7-3 to TRBJ1-1; TRBD1 is a possible D gene (5 bases). Trimming removed 5 bases from V and 4 bases from J, with 8 bases in between. Germline V gives CDR1 SGHTA, CDR2 FQGTGA. The CDR3 runs 12 residues. The CDR3 bases are TGTGCCAGCAGCGCAAGGGGCACTGAAGCTTTCTTT. Protein product: CASSARGTEAFF.

In DNA form, the CDR3 reads TGTGCCAGCAGCTTAGAAGCGCGGGGTGAGCAGTTCTTC. Its protein is CASSLEARGEQFF. The chain employs TRBV7-2 and TRBJ2-1, with TRBD2 as a possible D gene (6 bases). The CDR3 contains 13 residues. V dropped 1 base and J dropped 9 bases, with 10 bases sitting between them. Germline V gene data show CDR1 as SGHTA and CDR2 as FQGNSA. The whole variable domain, remainder taken from reference TRBV7-2 and TRBJ2-1, is GAGVSQSPSNKVTEKGKDVELRCDPISGHTALYWYRQSLGQGLEFLIYFQGNSAPDKSGLPSDRFSAERTGGSVSTLTIQRTQQEDSAVYLCASSLEARGEQFFGPGTRLTVL.

The chain has TRBV6-4 and TRBJ1-2; TRBD1 aligns across 9 bases. V dropped 3 bases and J dropped 5; count of bases not matched to a gene: 10. The germline CDR1 and CDR2 sequences are MRHNA and SNTAGT. The CDR3 has 16 amino acids. This CDR3 is CASSENKDRGFYGYTF. The CDR3 DNA reads as TGTGCCAGCAGTGAAAATAAGGACAGGGGCTTTTATGGCTACACCTTC.

This rearrangement joins TRBV5-6 to TRBJ1-2, with 12 bases matching TRBD1. Germline lookup yields CDR1 SGHDT and CDR2 YYEEEE. The V segment lost 4 bases and the J segment 9 bases; nucleotides outside the gene matches: 10. CDR3 size: 15 residues. Here the CDR3 reads CASSLMGQGAPSYTF. The DNA of the CDR3 is TGTGCCAGCAGCCTCATGGGACAGGGGGCGCCAAGCTACACCTTC.

The sample holds one count of this clone. This chain connects TRBV19 to TRBJ1-2; weak D call: TRBD1 (5 bases). The germline gives CDR1 LNHDA, CDR2 SQIVND (reference sequence). The CDR3 runs to 15 residues. Trimming stripped 10 bases from V and 1 base from J, with 19 bases between. CDR3 nucleotides: TGTGCCACAATTAGGCGGGGCCCTGGTAACTATGGCTACACCTTC. Its protein product is CATIRRGPGNYGYTF.

This chain links TRBV28 with TRBJ1-5, with D possibly being TRBD1 (6 bases). The germline CDR1 and CDR2 sequences are MDHEN and SYDVKM. CDR3 length equals 16 residues. V was pared by 8 bases and J by 1 base, with 18 bases between. The CDR3: CASLAGGARSNQPQHF. The CDR3 coding sequence is TGTGCCAGCCTCGCTGGGGGGGCGCGAAGCAATCAGCCCCAGCATTTT.

The chain couples TRBV4-3 to TRBJ2-3, with 8 bases identical to TRBD1. Germline CDR1 and CDR2: LGHNA and YSLEER. J gave up 4 bases and V 2 bases, and 5 bases lay outside the gene matches. CDR3 length: 15 residues. As DNA, the CDR3 is TGCGCCAGCAGCCAATCGGACAGGGAGTCAGATACGCAGTATTTT. Translating gives CASSQSDRESDTQYF.

V and J are TRBV20-1 and TRBJ1-1; no firm D call. Germline CDR1 and CDR2: DFQATT and SNEGSKA (reference sequence). V dropped 0 bases and J dropped 5 bases, with 4 bases sitting between them. The CDR3 totals 11 residues. The CDR3 sequence: CSARETTEAFF. The CDR3 coding sequence is TGCAGTGCTAGAGAGACTACTGAAGCTTTCTTT.

The rearrangement uses TRBV5-5 and TRBJ2-7, with D tentatively TRBD1 (6 bases). CDR3 length: 14 residues. Germline-derived CDR1 and CDR2 are SGHKS and YYEKEE (reference sequence). V was pared by 1 base and J by 5 bases, with 13 bases between. CDR3 DNA sequence: TGTGCCAGCAGCTTGACAGGGTTGTACAACGAGCAGTACTTC. Amino acid sequence: CASSLTGLYNEQYF.

The DNA for the CDR3 is TGTACTGTCGGGGACAGACCTTCCGAGCAGTACTTC. Its translation: CTVGDRPSEQYF. The rearrangement joins TRBV28 to TRBJ2-7; the match to TRBD1 covers 7 bases. The germline CDR1 and CDR2 sequences are MDHEN and SYDVKM. The CDR3 is made up of 12 amino acids.

The chain has TRBV20-1 and TRBJ1-1; D is unclear. The CDR3 is 10 residues long. Germline lookup yields CDR1 DFQATT and CDR2 SNEGSKA (reference sequence). The V end was cut by 0 bases, the J end by 11 bases, with 7 bases between. The CDR3 DNA sequence: TGCAGTGCTAGAGAGGTCCGGGCTTTCTTT. Its protein product is CSAREVRAFF.

This rearrangement joins TRBV2 to TRBJ2-1; TRBD1 or TRBD2 may be the D gene (6 bases each). The CDR3 runs 13 residues. Germline V gene sequence: CDR1 SNHLY, CDR2 FYNNEI. Trimming took off 4 bases at V and 8 bases at J, with 12 bases between the two ends. The CDR3 loop is CASSVAGEDEQFF. DNA of the CDR3: TGTGCCAGCAGTGTAGCAGGGGAGGATGAGCAGTTCTTC.

This clone was picked up one time. V is TRBV6-5 and J is TRBJ1-1; D is perhaps TRBD1 (5 bases). This CDR3 is 12 amino acids long. V gave up 0 bases and J gave up 11 bases, with 10 bases separating them. Per germline, CDR1 MNHEY and CDR2 SVGAGI. CDR3 region: CASSYSQGSAFF. CDR3 in DNA: TGTGCCAGCAGTTACTCGCAGGGCTCTGCTTTCTTT.